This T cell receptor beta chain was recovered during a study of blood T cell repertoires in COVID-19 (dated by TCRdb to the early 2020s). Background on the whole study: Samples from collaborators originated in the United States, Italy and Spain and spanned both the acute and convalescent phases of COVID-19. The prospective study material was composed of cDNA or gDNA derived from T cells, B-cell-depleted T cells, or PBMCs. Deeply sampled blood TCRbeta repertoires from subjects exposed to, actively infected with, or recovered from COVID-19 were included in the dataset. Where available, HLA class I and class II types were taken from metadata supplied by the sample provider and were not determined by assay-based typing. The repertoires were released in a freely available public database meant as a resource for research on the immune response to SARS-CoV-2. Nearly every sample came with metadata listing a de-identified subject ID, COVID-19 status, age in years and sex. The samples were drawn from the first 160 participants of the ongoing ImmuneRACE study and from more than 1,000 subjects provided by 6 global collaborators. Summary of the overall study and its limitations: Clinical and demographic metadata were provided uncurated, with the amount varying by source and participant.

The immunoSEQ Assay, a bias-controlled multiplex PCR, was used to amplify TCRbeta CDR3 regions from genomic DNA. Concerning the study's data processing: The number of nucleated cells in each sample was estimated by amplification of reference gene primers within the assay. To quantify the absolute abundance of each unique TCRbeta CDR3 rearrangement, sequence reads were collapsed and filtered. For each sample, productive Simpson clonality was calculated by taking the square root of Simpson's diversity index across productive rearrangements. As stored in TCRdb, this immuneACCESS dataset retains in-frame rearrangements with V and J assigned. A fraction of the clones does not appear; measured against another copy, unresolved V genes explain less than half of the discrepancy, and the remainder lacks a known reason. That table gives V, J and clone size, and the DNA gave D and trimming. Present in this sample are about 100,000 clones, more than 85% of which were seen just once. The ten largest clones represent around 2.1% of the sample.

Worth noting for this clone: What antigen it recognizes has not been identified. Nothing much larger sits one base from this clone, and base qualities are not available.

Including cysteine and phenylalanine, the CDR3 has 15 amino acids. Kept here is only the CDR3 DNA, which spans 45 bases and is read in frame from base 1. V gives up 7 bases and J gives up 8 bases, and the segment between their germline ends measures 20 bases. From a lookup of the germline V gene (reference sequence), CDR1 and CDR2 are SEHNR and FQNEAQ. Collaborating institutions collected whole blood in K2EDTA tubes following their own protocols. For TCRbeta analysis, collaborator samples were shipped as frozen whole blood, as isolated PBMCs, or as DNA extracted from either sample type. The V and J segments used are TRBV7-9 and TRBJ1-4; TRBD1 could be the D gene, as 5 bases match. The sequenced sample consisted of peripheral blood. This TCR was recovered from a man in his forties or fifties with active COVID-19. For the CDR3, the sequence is CASTRRGEEGEKLFF. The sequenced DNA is TGTGCCAGCACCCGGCGGGGAGAGGAGGGGGAAAAACTGTTTTTT.